Sequencing of this TCR beta chain was carried out in a study of blood T cell repertoires in COVID-19. The wider study: COVID-19 samples collected from the United States, Italy and Spain covered acute and convalescent phases. The analysed material was cDNA or gDNA that came from T cells, B-cell-depleted T cells, or PBMCs.

This clone has just one count. Each participant's cohort was designated according to participant-reported clinical history. V lost 10 bases and J lost 5, with 14 bases in between. Germline V gene lookup returns CDR1 SEHNR and CDR2 FQNEAQ (reference sequence). The CDR3 is made up of 13 amino acids. TCRdb's copy holds only in-frame clones and misses some; the assay was immunoSEQ multiplex PCR. The data show around 160,000 clones, with roughly 88% seen just once and more than 1% held by the top ten. The chain uses TRBV7-9 and TRBJ2-2; D possibly corresponds to TRBD2 (6 bases). This TCR was sampled from a woman aged 30 to 39 with acute COVID-19. Specimen: PBMCs or T cells enriched from blood (not recorded which). The CDR3 spells CATLGEVTGELFF. CDR3 in DNA: TGTGCCACCCTAGGGGAGGTTACCGGGGAGCTGTTTTTT. The full variable domain, with the rest looked up from reference TRBV7-9 and TRBJ2-2, is DTGVSQNPRHKITKRGQNVTFRCDPISEHNRLYWYRQTLGQGPEFLTYFQNEAQLEKSRLLSDRFSAERPKGSFSTLEIQRTEQGDSAMYLCATLGEVTGELFFGEGSRLTVL.